The 17 T cell receptor beta chains presented below share a single source sample, sequenced in a study of T cells in tuberculosis. Method: immunoSEQ multiplex PCR; TCRdb's copy keeps in-frame clones and lacks some. The repertoire holds around 38,000 clones, with 85% to 95% as singletons. Sequencing input: PBMCs. These receptor sequences come from a donor aged 10 to 29 with latent tuberculosis or without tuberculosis infection.

The chain employs TRBV19 and TRBJ1-5; D ambiguous. Germline V gene sequence: CDR1 LNHDA, CDR2 SQIVND (reference sequence). The CDR3 loop spans 15 amino acids. V lost 0 bases, J lost 0 bases, and 6 bases lay in between. DNA of the CDR3: TGTGCCAGTAGTATAGACGGGTATAGCAATCAGCCCCAGCATTTT. It specifies CASSIDGYSNQPQHF.

CDR3 sequence (DNA): TGTGCCAGCGGGACACAGATGCGATACGAGCAGTACTTC. Protein sequence: CASGTQMRYEQYF. The gene calls are TRBV28 and TRBJ2-7; perhaps TRBD1 as D (6 bases). V was cut by 8 bases and J by 4 bases, with 15 bases left in between. The CDR3 is 13 residues long. Germline CDR1 reads MDHEN; CDR2 reads SYDVKM.

This chain joins TRBV7-6 and TRBJ1-4; D perhaps matches TRBD1 (5 bases). Germline lookup yields CDR1 SGHVS and CDR2 FNYEAQ. V lost 9 bases, J lost 3 bases, and 11 bases lay in between. The CDR3 contains 13 residues. The CDR3 DNA follows: TGTGCCAGGAACCAGGGCCCTAATGAAAAACTGTTTTTT. Translated: CARNQGPNEKLFF.

CDR3 DNA: TGTGCCAGCAGCGCCGGCCCAGCGGGGCTCACAGATACGCAGTATTTT. Translating gives CASSAGPAGLTDTQYF. The V call is TRBV9, the J call TRBJ2-3, with 7 nucleotides matching TRBD2. V dropped 3 bases and J dropped 2; count of bases not matched to a gene: 9. The germline V gene has CDR1 SGDLS and CDR2 YYNGEE. The CDR3 has 16 residues.

The J gene is TRBJ2-1, the V gene TRBV20-1; D not resolved. There are 11 residues in the CDR3. Trimming pared 0 bases from V and 7 bases from J, leaving 4 bases between. CDR1 is DFQATT and CDR2 is SNEGSKA in the germline V gene (reference sequence). The CDR3 DNA reads as TGCAGTGCTAGAGATTCAAATGAGCAGTTCTTC. It specifies CSARDSNEQFF.

The chain employs TRBV7-2 and TRBJ2-5, with 7 bases aligning to TRBD2. This CDR3 region has 16 residues. V lost 1 base and J lost 4; bases outside the gene matches: 9. Germline CDR1 and CDR2: SGHTA and FQGNSA. The CDR3 nucleotides are TGTGCCAGCAGCTTAGGGGTCGCTACGGGGGGAGAGACCCAGTACTTC. Translating gives CASSLGVATGGETQYF.

The rearrangement joins TRBV19 to TRBJ2-3; D is ambiguous. The V gene's germline CDR1 is LNHDA and CDR2 SQIVND (reference sequence). Trimming cost V 2 bases and J 6 bases, with 12 bases left between them. The CDR3 spans 14 residues. As DNA, the CDR3 is TGTGCCAGTAGTATATCCTCAGCCGGGGATACGCAGTATTTT. This encodes CASSISSAGDTQYF.

The chain links TRBV19 to TRBJ1-6, with TRBD1 matching over 9 bases. With V trimmed by 7 bases and J by 9 bases, 16 bases remained unmatched. The CDR3 runs to 17 residues. Germline CDR1 reads LNHDA; CDR2 reads SQIVND (reference sequence). The CDR3 sequence: CASNTRLSGGQGSPLHF. The CDR3 coding sequence is TGTGCCAGTAATACTAGGTTGTCAGGGGGACAGGGTTCACCCCTCCACTTT. The full variable domain, completed using reference TRBV19 and TRBJ1-6, is DGGITQSPKYLFRKEGQNVTLSCEQNLNHDAMYWYRQDPGQGLRLIYYSQIVNDFQKGDIAEGYSVSREKKESFPLTVTSAQKNPTAFYLCASNTRLSGGQGSPLHFGNGTRLTVT.

This chain joins TRBV19 and TRBJ1-2; the match to TRBD1 covers 7 bases. This CDR3 contains 15 residues. Germline V CDR1 and CDR2: LNHDA, SQIVND (reference sequence). With 3 bases clipped from V and 4 bases from J, the junction kept 8 bases outside the gene matches. CDR3 loop: CASSIWAGGAYGYTF. CDR3 DNA: TGTGCCAGTAGTATTTGGGCAGGGGGTGCCTATGGCTACACCTTC.

This chain links TRBV25-1 with TRBJ2-7; D possibly corresponds to TRBD1 (6 bases). This CDR3 contains 15 residues. V was cut by 3 bases and J by 3 bases, with 15 bases left in between. In germline, CDR1 is MGHDK, CDR2 SYGVNS. CDR3 amino acids: CASSDNRAIVYEQYF. The CDR3 DNA reads TGTGCCAGCAGTGACAACAGGGCAATTGTCTACGAGCAGTACTTC.

This rearrangement joins TRBV7-2 to TRBJ2-7; 9 positions agree with TRBD2. V lost 3 bases and J lost 4; bases outside the gene matches: 7. Germline-derived CDR1 and CDR2 are SGHTA and FQGNSA. CDR3 length equals 15 residues. The CDR3 nucleotides are TGTGCCAGCAGCTTTTCAGCGGGGGGCCCTTACGAGCAGTACTTC. This gives the protein CASSFSAGGPYEQYF.

This clone was observed a single time. The chain joins TRBV7-2 to TRBJ1-5; 9 nucleotides agree with TRBD1. Germline CDR1 is SGHTA and CDR2 is FQGNSA. V lost 3 bases and J lost 4; bases outside the gene matches: 1. The CDR3 runs to 14 residues. DNA for the CDR3: TGTGCCAGCAGCTTTGGACAGGGGAATCAGCCCCAGCATTTT. It yields the protein CASSFGQGNQPQHF.

This sequence joins TRBV4-3 and TRBJ2-7, with D possibly matching TRBD1 (6 bases). The CDR3 runs 16 residues. V was cut by 4 bases and J by 3 bases, with 19 bases left in between. In germline, CDR1 is LGHNA, CDR2 YSLEER. The CDR3 nucleotides read TGCGCCAGCAGCCGGAATGCAGGGGCTTATCGCTACGAGCAGTACTTC. This sequence encodes CASSRNAGAYRYEQYF.

The chain combines TRBV5-1 with TRBJ2-1; D call uncertain. CDR3 length equals 11 residues. Germline CDR1 is SGHRS and CDR2 is YFSETQ. V dropped 3 bases and J dropped 6 bases, with 4 bases sitting between them. The CDR3 loop is CASSSSNEQFF. As DNA, the CDR3 is TGCGCCAGCAGCTCTAGCAATGAGCAGTTCTTC.

The V and J genes are TRBV19 and TRBJ1-2; D might be TRBD1 (6 bases). This CDR3 is 16 amino acids long. V lost 4 bases to trimming and J lost 4 bases, with 19 bases between them. Germline CDR1 is LNHDA and CDR2 is SQIVND (reference sequence). As DNA, the CDR3 is TGTGCCAGTAGTACCCCTGGGGGCCAAAGTCCCTATGGCTACACCTTC. This sequence encodes CASSTPGGQSPYGYTF.

This clone came up a few times. The V gene is TRBV5-4, the J gene TRBJ1-1, with a possible D match to TRBD1 (5 bases). This CDR3 has 15 residues. The ends were cut back, 4 bases at V and 6 bases at J, with 19 bases in the middle. Germline CDR1 SGHNT, CDR2 YYREEE (reference sequence). Here the CDR3 reads CASSQPTAGPSEAFF. As DNA, the CDR3 is TGTGCCAGCAGCCAGCCAACGGCAGGGCCCTCTGAAGCTTTCTTT.

The chain carries TRBV5-1 and TRBJ2-1, with 14 nucleotides matching TRBD2. The ends lost 2 bases at V and 3 bases at J; junction bases unmatched: 7. Looked up from germline, CDR1 is SGHRS and CDR2 is YFSETQ. CDR3 size: 18 residues. For the CDR3, the DNA is TGCGCCAGCAGCTTTGCCGGGACTAGCGGGAGATTCTACAATGAGCAGTTCTTC. It encodes CASSFAGTSGRFYNEQFF. Complete variable domain (other parts from reference TRBV5-1 and TRBJ2-1): KAGVTQTPRYLIKTRGQQVTLSCSPISGHRSVSWYQQTPGQGLQFLFEYFSETQRNKGNFPGRFSGRQFSNSRSEMNVSTLELGDSALYLCASSFAGTSGRFYNEQFFGPGTRLTVL.